These 20 T cell receptor beta chains were sequenced from one sample in a study of beta chain features in type 1 diabetes. Study observations and caveats: Shorter TCRB CDR3s, moderately but significantly so, were found in Type 1 diabetes patients in all four CD4+ subsets.

Their antigens remain unidentified. Every isolated RNA sample was fully reverse transcribed, so sequencing captured expressed TCRB transcripts. Profiled with immunoSEQ multiplex PCR; TCRdb holds only in-frame clones, not every one. The table has 600,000 to 700,000 clones, 12% seen once; the top ten hold more than 0.09%. The sample taken for sequencing was naive CD4+ T cells from blood. The origin of the receptors is a man younger than 45 with type 1 diabetes.

The gene calls are TRBV29-1 and TRBJ1-2; TRBD1 is a possible D gene (6 bases). Germline assignment: CDR1 SQVTM and CDR2 ANQGSEA. Trimming removed 3 bases from V and 7 bases from J, with 18 bases in between. The CDR3 is 14 residues long. The CDR3: CSVDRFSQGSGYTF. The CDR3 DNA reads as TGCAGCGTTGATCGGTTCTCACAGGGAAGTGGCTACACCTTC.

This clone was picked up a small number of times. The V and J genes are TRBV30 and TRBJ1-5; tentatively, D is TRBD1 (5 bases). The CDR3 contains 15 residues. V was trimmed by 0 bases and J by 4 bases, leaving 13 bases between them. The germline V gene has CDR1 GTSNPN and CDR2 SVGIG (reference sequence). Written as DNA, the CDR3 is TGTGCCTGGAGTGTGGTCGACAGCGGGAATCAGCCCCAGCATTTT. Its protein is CAWSVVDSGNQPQHF.

CDR3 region: CASSLVGLPGTDTQYF. DNA for the CDR3: TGTGCCAGCAGCTTAGTCGGCCTCCCGGGGACAGATACGCAGTATTTT. The V and J genes are TRBV11-2 and TRBJ2-3, with a possible D match to TRBD2 (5 bases). This CDR3 comprises 16 residues. Germline loops: CDR1 SGHAT, CDR2 FQNNGV. V was trimmed by 1 base and J by 3 bases, leaving 14 bases between them.

This clone was seen more than once but under ten times. The rearrangement joins TRBV7-2 to TRBJ2-3; 8 bases align to TRBD2. The J segment lost 4 bases and the V segment lost 0 bases, leaving 6 bases of the junction unmatched. This CDR3 spans 16 amino acids. From germline, CDR1 is SGHTA and CDR2 FQGNSA. The CDR3 loop reads CASSLAGRGGSDTQYF. The CDR3 nucleotides read TGTGCCAGCAGCTTAGCGGGACGGGGGGGCTCAGATACGCAGTATTTT.

As concerns this clone: At one end the junction does not follow the germline gene, possibly because of a read error. J is TRBJ2-1 and V is TRBV11-2; D remains ambiguous. Germline lookup yields CDR1 SGHAT and CDR2 FQNNGV. The CDR3 sequence is 12 residues long. CDR3 DNA sequence: TGTGCCAGCAGCCACTCCCACAATGAGCAGTTCTTC. It specifies CASSHSHNEQFF.

V is TRBV10-3 and J is TRBJ1-6; 8 bases align to TRBD1. The germline V gene has CDR1 ENHRY and CDR2 SYGVKD. CDR3 length: 14 residues. With V trimmed by 5 bases and J by 8 bases, 5 bases remained unmatched. As DNA, the CDR3 is TGTGCCATCAGTTTGACAGGGGAAGATTCACCCCTCCACTTT. Its translation: CAISLTGEDSPLHF.

The sample holds a few counts of this clone. A junction end diverges from the germline sequence, so it may reflect a read error. The chain joins TRBV7-7 to TRBJ1-1, with D possibly being TRBD1 (6 bases). CDR3 length equals 15 residues. Germline V lookup: CDR1 SSHAT, CDR2 FNYEAQ (reference sequence). CDR3 nucleotides: TGTGCTAGCAGCTATAAGAGGGAGGGGGTGACTGAAGCTTTCTTT. Protein product: CASSYKREGVTEAFF.

The rearrangement links TRBV7-6 to TRBJ2-6; TRBD1 is a possible D gene (6 bases). CDR1 and CDR2 (germline): SGHVS, FNYEAQ. CDR3 length: 17 amino acids. V was cut by 4 bases and J by 1 base, with 14 bases left in between. The DNA of the CDR3 is TGTGCCAGCAGCTCCTGGGGGCTTTCTTCTGGGGCCAACGTCCTGACTTTC. Protein sequence: CASSSWGLSSGANVLTF.

This clone was observed a few times. The chain has TRBV29-1 and TRBJ2-4; the D call may be TRBD1 or TRBD2 (6 bases each). This CDR3 comprises 13 residues. Germline V CDR1 and CDR2: SQVTM, ANQGSEA. V was trimmed by 6 bases and J by 4 bases, leaving 13 bases between them. The CDR3 sequence: CSVGGTGKNIQYF. CDR3 in DNA: TGCAGCGTGGGGGGTACAGGGAAAAACATTCAGTACTTC.

This clone appeared a few times. The V gene is TRBV4-3, the J gene TRBJ2-3, with unresolved D. Trimming removed 4 bases at V and 5 bases at J, with 10 bases between. CDR3 length: 13 amino acids. Germline V lookup: CDR1 LGHNA, CDR2 YSLEER. The CDR3 sequence is CASSRSLLDTQYF. For the CDR3, the DNA is TGCGCCAGCAGCCGTTCCCTATTAGATACGCAGTATTTT.

The sample holds a few counts of this clone. This chain uses TRBV19 with TRBJ2-1, with no clear D. Deletions cut 0 bases from V and 7 bases from J, with 7 bases between. This CDR3 has 13 residues. Germline lookup yields CDR1 LNHDA and CDR2 SQIVND (reference sequence). Here the CDR3 reads CASSIDWANEQFF. The CDR3 DNA is TGTGCCAGTAGTATAGATTGGGCAAATGAGCAGTTCTTC.

This clone was detected a few times. In the same sample, other DNA sequences code for this CDR3. The J gene is TRBJ2-3, the V gene TRBV29-1; D might be TRBD1 (6 bases). This CDR3 is 14 amino acids long. The germline gives CDR1 SQVTM, CDR2 ANQGSEA. Trimming took 1 base from V and 1 from J, leaving 9 bases between them. CDR3 loop: CSVEVQGGTDTQYF. In DNA, the CDR3 is TGCAGCGTTGAAGTACAGGGAGGCACAGATACGCAGTATTTT.

The J gene is TRBJ2-5, the V gene TRBV7-8, with 7 bases matching TRBD2. The CDR3 has 16 amino acids. V was clipped by 3 bases and J by 5 bases; unmatched bases: 12. The germline CDR1 and CDR2 sequences are SGHVS and FQNEAQ. This CDR3 is CASSFAAPGGVETQYF. DNA for the CDR3: TGTGCCAGCAGCTTCGCAGCGCCGGGGGGAGTGGAGACCCAGTACTTC. Looking up the rest from reference TRBV7-8 and TRBJ2-5 gives the full variable domain: GAGVSQSPRYKVAKRGQDVALRCDPISGHVSLFWYQQALGQGPEFLTYFQNEAQLDKSGLPSDRFFAERPEGSVSTLKIQRTQQEDSAVYLCASSFAAPGGVETQYFGPGTRLLVL.

This clone was seen a few times. V and J are TRBV4-1 and TRBJ2-1, with TRBD2 matching 13 bases. From germline, CDR1 is MGHRA and CDR2 YSYEKL. The CDR3 spans 14 residues. The ends lost 3 bases at V and 7 bases at J; junction bases unmatched: 0. CDR3 residues: CASSQGLAGNEQFF. DNA of the CDR3: TGCGCCAGCAGCCAGGGACTAGCGGGGAATGAGCAGTTCTTC.

This sequence joins TRBV7-3 and TRBJ1-1; D unclear. V lost 2 bases to trimming and J lost 11 bases, with 18 bases between them. Germline-derived CDR1 and CDR2 are SGHTA and FQGTGA. The CDR3 loop spans 14 amino acids. CDR3 in amino acids: CASSLPGMENRAFF. The CDR3 nucleotides read TGTGCCAGCAGCTTACCCGGGATGGAGAATAGGGCTTTCTTT.

This clone has more than one count but fewer than ten. The V and J genes are TRBV7-8 and TRBJ2-3; D is undetermined. CDR3 length: 16 amino acids. The germline V gene has CDR1 SGHVS and CDR2 FQNEAQ. The V end was cut by 5 bases, the J end by 0 bases, with 15 bases between. CDR3 coding DNA: TGTGCCAGCAGCATCCTGGGATCTTCTAGCACAGATACGCAGTATTTT. It encodes CASSILGSSSTDTQYF.

This clone was counted a few times. The chain uses TRBV27 and TRBJ1-3, with D unresolved. The CDR3 is 14 amino acids. V was clipped by 7 bases and J by 0 bases, with 10 bases between them. Germline V lookup: CDR1 MNHEY, CDR2 SMNVEV (reference sequence). CDR3 nucleotide sequence: TGTGCCAGCAAGAGAGGCTACTCTGGAAACACCATATATTTT. Translating it yields CASKRGYSGNTIYF.

This clone has just a few counts. This chain connects TRBV7-9 to TRBJ2-1; the D gene is possibly TRBD2 (5 bases). The germline V gene encodes CDR1 SEHNR and CDR2 FQNEAQ (reference sequence). The germline V and J ends were trimmed by 5 bases and 9 bases, with 17 bases remaining between them. The CDR3 has 14 residues. This CDR3 reads CASSPIALAGEQFF. The DNA for the CDR3 is TGTGCCAGCAGCCCCATCGCACTGGCGGGTGAGCAGTTCTTC.

This clone was detected only a few times. The V and J genes are TRBV4-2 and TRBJ2-5; perhaps TRBD2 as D (5 bases). Between the trimmed V and J ends, which lost 0 bases and 4 bases, there was a span of 15 bases. The CDR3 runs 16 residues. The germline CDR1 and CDR2 sequences are LGHNA and YNFKEQ. The CDR3 here is CASSQDLRGWGETQYF. The CDR3 nucleotides are TGTGCCAGCAGCCAAGATCTTCGGGGATGGGGAGAGACCCAGTACTTC.

In its sample, this clone was seen a few times. The chain links TRBV27 to TRBJ1-5, with TRBD1 matching over 7 bases. Germline CDR1 MNHEY, CDR2 SMNVEV (reference sequence). The J segment lost 0 bases and the V segment lost 3 bases, leaving 2 bases of the junction unmatched. The CDR3 is 15 residues long. The CDR3 loop is CASSLGQNSNQPQHF. The CDR3 DNA is TGTGCCAGCAGTTTGGGACAGAATAGCAATCAGCCCCAGCATTTT.